One sample yielded the 31 T cell receptor beta chains listed below, sequenced in a study of blood T cell repertoires in COVID-19. Profiled with immunoSEQ multiplex PCR; TCRdb holds only in-frame clones, not every one. The sample records about 320,000 clones, more than 70% being singletons. Sequenced sample: peripheral blood. These receptors originate from a woman between 45 and 60 years old with acute or convalescent COVID-19.

This clone turned up a few times. The V and J genes are TRBV28 and TRBJ2-2, with 10 nucleotides matching TRBD1. J lost 4 bases, V lost 5 bases, and 7 bases had no gene match. Germline-derived CDR1 and CDR2 are MDHEN and SYDVKM. The CDR3 is 16 residues long. The CDR3 DNA is TGTGCCAGCAGTCCCGCGGGACAGGGGACCACCGGGGAGCTGTTTTTT. Translation: CASSPAGQGTTGELFF.

The chain employs TRBV5-1 and TRBJ2-3; D unresolved. The CDR3 loop spans 16 amino acids. V dropped 5 bases and J dropped 6 bases, with 22 bases sitting between them. The germline CDR1 and CDR2 sequences are SGHRS and YFSETQ. The CDR3 nucleotides are TGCGCCAGCAGGCGTGGGCTACATGGCGAGTATGATACGCAGTATTTT. Protein product: CASRRGLHGEYDTQYF.

The chain joins TRBV6-1 to TRBJ1-5, with a weak D call TRBD1 (5 bases). The CDR3 runs 14 residues. V lost 5 bases, J lost 4 bases, and 12 bases lay in between. Germline CDR1 and CDR2: MNHNS and SASEGT. CDR3 region: CASSRDSLNQPQHF. CDR3 sequence (DNA): TGTGCCAGCAGTCGCGACAGCCTAAATCAGCCCCAGCATTTT.

This chain connects TRBV9 to TRBJ1-1; maybe TRBD1 (5 bases). V dropped 0 bases and J dropped 1 base, with 10 bases sitting between them. Germline V gene data show CDR1 as SGDLS and CDR2 as YYNGEE. The CDR3 runs to 15 residues. The CDR3 DNA reads as TGTGCCAGCAGCGTAGGGCCAGGGCGGAACACTGAAGCTTTCTTT. Its protein is CASSVGPGRNTEAFF.

The CDR3: CATSDSGQGNYEQYF. The CDR3 coding sequence is TGTGCCACCAGTGATTCAGGCCAGGGTAACTACGAGCAGTACTTC. The chain carries TRBV24-1 and TRBJ2-7; possible D gene TRBD1, 5 bases. CDR3 size: 15 residues. From germline, CDR1 is KGHDR and CDR2 SFDVKD. The ends were cut back, 2 bases at V and 3 bases at J, with 13 bases in the middle.

This rearrangement joins TRBV4-2 to TRBJ2-3; D perhaps matches TRBD2 (5 bases). Trimming shortened V by 0 bases and J by 1 base, and 11 bases separated the two germline ends. CDR1 LGHNA and CDR2 YNFKEQ come from the germline V gene. CDR3 length equals 16 residues. CDR3 bases: TGTGCCAGCAGCCAAGATAGAAGTAGCGGCACAGATACGCAGTATTTT. It translates to CASSQDRSSGTDTQYF.

This chain joins TRBV6-5 and TRBJ2-3, with 7 nucleotides matching TRBD2. Per germline, CDR1 MNHEY and CDR2 SVGAGI. V dropped 4 bases and J dropped 0; count of bases not matched to a gene: 7. CDR3 length: 16 amino acids. CDR3 DNA sequence: TGTGCCAGCAGTTCACTTGGGGGGGTTAGCACAGATACGCAGTATTTT. Translating it yields CASSSLGGVSTDTQYF.

The chain's CDR3 is CATSDSRATGGNQPQHF. In nucleotides, the CDR3 is TGTGCCACCAGTGATTCTCGGGCGACAGGGGGAAATCAGCCCCAGCATTTT. This chain links TRBV24-1 with TRBJ1-5; 9 nucleotides agree with TRBD1. The V gene's germline CDR1 is KGHDR and CDR2 SFDVKD. This CDR3 region has 17 residues. V was clipped by 2 bases and J by 4 bases; unmatched bases: 8.

V usage is TRBV5-5 and J usage is TRBJ2-2, with 10 bases that match TRBD2. From germline, CDR1 is SGHKS and CDR2 YYEKEE (reference sequence). The V segment lost 3 bases and the J segment 7 bases; nucleotides outside the gene matches: 6. This CDR3 contains 15 residues. The CDR3 DNA follows: TGTGCCAGCAGCTCAGCGGGAGGGCCCATCGGGGAGCTGTTTTTT. It yields the protein CASSSAGGPIGELFF.

V and J are TRBV10-3 and TRBJ2-7, with D possibly matching TRBD2 (5 bases). Germline V gene sequence: CDR1 ENHRY, CDR2 SYGVKD. The CDR3 spans 14 residues. V was shortened by 10 bases and J by 5 bases, with 21 bases between the two germline ends. The CDR3 DNA reads TGTGCCACCTCTAACAGAGCCGAGGGTGACGAGCAGTACTTC. Amino acid sequence: CATSNRAEGDEQYF.

The V gene is TRBV7-9, the J gene TRBJ1-2; D gene uncertain. The CDR3 runs to 14 residues. Germline values: CDR1 SEHNR, CDR2 FQNEAQ (reference sequence). The V end lost 4 bases, the J end lost 6 bases, and 15 bases lay between the germline ends. The CDR3 spells CASSSRTDYHGYTF. The CDR3 DNA is TGTGCCAGCAGCTCCCGGACGGACTATCATGGCTACACCTTC.

The J gene is TRBJ2-3, the V gene TRBV13; 14 bases are a match to TRBD2. CDR3 length: 18 amino acids. Per germline, CDR1 PRHDT and CDR2 FYEKMQ (reference sequence). The junction had 10 bases not matched to a gene; V was cut back by 5 bases and J by 3 bases. DNA for the CDR3: TGTGCCAGCAGCCCGATCGGACTAGCGGGAGGTGTTACAGATACGCAGTATTTT. Encoded protein: CASSPIGLAGGVTDTQYF.

The J gene is TRBJ2-7, the V gene TRBV28; no definite D call. Trimming removed 4 bases at V and 1 base at J, with 20 bases between. CDR3 length: 17 amino acids. Germline V gene data show CDR1 as MDHEN and CDR2 as SYDVKM. CDR3 coding DNA: TGTGCCAGCAGTTATCAACCCCAGCGAATTCCTTCCTACGAGCAGTACTTC. Protein sequence: CASSYQPQRIPSYEQYF.

This chain links TRBV19 with TRBJ2-2, with TRBD1 identical over 7 bases. In germline, CDR1 is LNHDA, CDR2 SQIVND (reference sequence). V gave up 5 bases and J gave up 3 bases; unmatched junction bases: 3. The CDR3 contains 14 residues. The CDR3 nucleotides read TGTGCCAGTAGTCTCCAGGGGGACACCGGGGAGCTGTTTTTT. Translated: CASSLQGDTGELFF.

The chain uses TRBV7-3 and TRBJ2-1; possible D gene TRBD2, 6 bases. This CDR3 is built from 15 residues. The V end lost 5 bases, the J end lost 6 bases, and 17 bases lay between the germline ends. Germline assignment: CDR1 SGHTA and CDR2 FQGTGA. The chain's CDR3 is CASSPSSGLTNEQFF. The CDR3 DNA reads TGTGCCAGCAGCCCCTCATCGGGACTTACCAATGAGCAGTTCTTC.

This clone was counted a single time. The J gene is TRBJ2-7, the V gene TRBV7-9; D gene unclear. V was pared by 2 bases and J by 0 bases, with 8 bases between. This CDR3 is 14 amino acids long. Per germline, CDR1 SEHNR and CDR2 FQNEAQ (reference sequence). CDR3 residues: CASSLSSFSYEQYF. CDR3 bases: TGTGCCAGCAGCTTATCTAGTTTCTCCTACGAGCAGTACTTC.

CDR3 region: CASSLQWGSSYNSPLHF. In nucleotides, the CDR3 is TGTGCCAGCAGCTTACAATGGGGCAGCTCCTATAATTCACCCCTCCACTTT. V gene TRBV7-9 combines with J gene TRBJ1-6, with a weak D call TRBD1 (5 bases). The germline V gene has CDR1 SEHNR and CDR2 FQNEAQ (reference sequence). V lost 2 bases and J 0 bases, leaving 11 bases between the germline ends. The CDR3 length is 17 residues.

V usage is TRBV10-3 and J usage is TRBJ2-1; D unresolved. The CDR3 runs to 14 residues. The germline V gene has CDR1 ENHRY and CDR2 SYGVKD. The V gene lost 7 bases and the J gene lost 4 bases, with 14 bases spanning the gap. This CDR3 reads CAIKARSEYNEQFF. The CDR3, as DNA: TGTGCCATCAAGGCCCGCAGCGAATACAATGAGCAGTTCTTC.

This chain links TRBV28 with TRBJ2-7; 10 bases match TRBD2. The V segment lost 6 bases and the J segment 7 bases; nucleotides outside the gene matches: 3. The CDR3 runs to 12 residues. Germline values: CDR1 MDHEN, CDR2 SYDVKM. This CDR3 reads CASRLAGREQYF. The DNA for the CDR3 is TGTGCCAGCAGACTAGCGGGAAGGGAGCAGTACTTC.

V gene TRBV27 combines with J gene TRBJ2-5, with D perhaps TRBD2 (6 bases). The CDR3 is made up of 15 amino acids. Trimming pared 5 bases from V and 2 bases from J, leaving 15 bases between. Germline-derived CDR1 and CDR2 are MNHEY and SMNVEV (reference sequence). The CDR3 region has the DNA TGTGCCAGCAGTCGATTCGGGGGTCCACAAGAGACCCAGTACTTC. Its protein is CASSRFGGPQETQYF.

The CDR3 DNA reads TGTGCCAGCACAGGGGAACTAAACACCGGGGAGCTGTTTTTT. Its translation is CASTGELNTGELFF. The chain carries TRBV5-6 and TRBJ2-2, with D perhaps matching TRBD1 (6 bases). Trimming stripped 6 bases from V and 2 bases from J, with 11 bases between. CDR3 length: 14 amino acids. CDR1 SGHDT and CDR2 YYEEEE come from the germline V gene. The variable domain in full, completed from reference TRBV5-6 and TRBJ2-2, reads DAGVTQSPTHLIKTRGQQVTLRCSPKSGHDTVSWYQQALGQGPQFIFQYYEEEERQRGNFPDRFSGHQFPNYSSELNVNALLLGDSALYLCASTGELNTGELFFGEGSRLTVL.

J is TRBJ2-3 and V is TRBV4-1; a possible D gene is TRBD1 (5 bases). Deletions cut 0 bases from V and 1 base from J, with 14 bases between. The length of the CDR3 is 17 residues. Germline V lookup: CDR1 MGHRA, CDR2 YSYEKL. The CDR3 loop is CASSQEGPATGTDTQYF. In nucleotides, the CDR3 is TGCGCCAGCAGCCAAGAGGGGCCAGCCACTGGCACAGATACGCAGTATTTT.

J is TRBJ2-3 and V is TRBV5-1; TRBD2 aligns across 8 bases. The CDR3 spans 16 residues. The V and J ends lost 4 bases and 4 bases, in that order; junction bases with no gene match: 11. Germline CDR1 and CDR2: SGHRS and YFSETQ. The CDR3 DNA sequence: TGCGCCAGCAGCCCCCCCGGGGGGGGCAGTGCAGATACGCAGTATTTT. Its protein product is CASSPPGGGSADTQYF. The full variable domain, its missing parts supplied by reference TRBV5-1 and TRBJ2-3, is KAGVTQTPRYLIKTRGQQVTLSCSPISGHRSVSWYQQTPGQGLQFLFEYFSETQRNKGNFPGRFSGRQFSNSRSEMNVSTLELGDSALYLCASSPPGGGSADTQYFGPGTRLTVL.

The genes are TRBV18 and TRBJ2-7; maybe TRBD2 (6 bases). Germline loops: CDR1 KGHSH, CDR2 LQKENI. The CDR3 is 15 residues long. V lost 4 bases, J lost 0 bases, and 13 bases lay in between. The CDR3 loop reads CASSHPGLSSYEQYF. The CDR3 region has the DNA TGTGCCAGCTCACACCCGGGACTGAGCTCCTACGAGCAGTACTTC.

The chain combines TRBV24-1 with TRBJ2-2; the D is unclear. The CDR3 is 15 residues long. Germline lookup yields CDR1 KGHDR and CDR2 SFDVKD. V lost 3 bases to trimming and J lost 0 bases, with 7 bases between them. The CDR3 DNA reads TGTGCCACCAGTGATGGAGTTTCGAACACCGGGGAGCTGTTTTTT. It yields the protein CATSDGVSNTGELFF.

The chain employs TRBV27 and TRBJ1-1; TRBD1 aligns across 10 bases. Germline CDR1 MNHEY, CDR2 SMNVEV (reference sequence). This CDR3 has 13 residues. With 4 bases clipped from V and 6 bases from J, the junction kept 2 bases outside the gene matches. The CDR3 bases are TGTGCCAGCAGTTGGGACAGGGGTTCTGAAGCTTTCTTT. It is translated as CASSWDRGSEAFF.

This clone has just one count. The rearrangement links TRBV20-1 to TRBJ2-2; the D gene is possibly TRBD2 (6 bases). The CDR3 extends over 16 amino acids. Trimming cost V 3 bases and J 8 bases, with 22 bases left between them. Germline V gene sequence: CDR1 DFQATT, CDR2 SNEGSKA (reference sequence). CDR3 DNA: TGCAGTGCTAGTACCCCCTATGACCGACTAGTTGGGGAGCTGTTTTTT. Its protein is CSASTPYDRLVGELFF.

For this clone: The same CDR3 arises from other DNA sequences in this sample as well. The chain links TRBV6-5 to TRBJ2-7; 8 nucleotides agree with TRBD1. V was clipped by 2 bases and J by 3 bases; unmatched bases: 6. This CDR3 spans 15 amino acids. Looked up from germline, CDR1 is MNHEY and CDR2 is SVGAGI. This CDR3 is CASSYPGQGVYEQYF. In DNA, the CDR3 is TGTGCCAGCAGTTACCCCGGACAGGGAGTCTACGAGCAGTACTTC.

The V call is TRBV7-9, the J call TRBJ1-4, with unresolved D. This CDR3 contains 15 residues. With 3 bases removed from V and 0 bases from J, the gap between germline ends came to 8 bases. Germline V CDR1 and CDR2: SEHNR, FQNEAQ (reference sequence). CDR3 sequence (DNA): TGTGCCAGCAGCTTGCACAGCACAACTAATGAAAAACTGTTTTTT. It encodes CASSLHSTTNEKLFF.

The V gene is TRBV10-3, the J gene TRBJ1-5, with D perhaps TRBD1 (5 bases). Per germline, CDR1 ENHRY and CDR2 SYGVKD. This CDR3 spans 13 amino acids. The germline V and J ends were trimmed by 10 bases and 0 bases, with 10 bases remaining between them. CDR3 sequence: CATRGDSNQPQHF. The CDR3 DNA is TGTGCCACCCGGGGGGATAGCAATCAGCCCCAGCATTTT.

The chain combines TRBV28 with TRBJ1-2; 9 bases align to TRBD1. Trimming removed 7 bases from V and 3 bases from J; junction bases left unmatched: 12. The germline V gene has CDR1 MDHEN and CDR2 SYDVKM. The CDR3 spans 16 residues. CDR3 protein: CASTQAGTGKDYGYTF. DNA for the CDR3: TGTGCCAGCACCCAAGCCGGGACAGGGAAAGACTATGGCTACACCTTC.